This T cell receptor beta chain was captured by sequencing in a study of T-cell memory formation after mild COVID-19. A single record per CDR3 protein comes from TCRdb applying MiXCR to the 5' RACE reads. The sample comprises about 340,000 distinct CDR3 sequences, 10% to 15% of which are singletons, and about a fifth rests with the top ten. The V gene's germline CDR1 is MDHEN and CDR2 SYDVKM. V lost 2 bases and J lost 6; bases outside the gene matches: 7. This CDR3 contains 15 residues. The TCR originated in a man between 18 and 29 years old who had mild COVID-19 (a few samples of this study predate the infection). Cell type and time point are not known. The chain recombines TRBV28 with TRBJ2-1; TRBD2 matches 7 bases. The sample taken for sequencing was PBMCs or a T cell subset sorted from them (not recorded which). For the CDR3, the DNA is TGTGCCAGCAGTTTAGGGGGGGGGGTTCCCAATGAGCAGTTCTTC. Its protein is CASSLGGGVPNEQFF.